These 15 T cell receptor beta chains share one sample of origin, sequenced in a study of blood T cell repertoires in COVID-19. TCRdb's table, derived via immunoSEQ multiplex PCR, lists solely in-frame clones and lacks some. This sample has approximately 99,000 clones, with around 84% found just once. The sample comprised peripheral blood. The receptor source for this set is a woman aged 55-70 years in a cohort sampled during active or convalescent COVID-19.

J is TRBJ1-5 and V is TRBV6-5; tentatively, D is TRBD1 (5 bases). V was shortened by 4 bases and J by 4 bases, with 8 bases between the two germline ends. This CDR3 has 13 amino acids. Germline V gives CDR1 MNHEY, CDR2 SVGAGI. The CDR3 sequence is CASSFRANQPQHF. CDR3 nucleotide sequence: TGTGCCAGCAGTTTCAGGGCGAATCAGCCCCAGCATTTT.

The chain couples TRBV6-5 to TRBJ1-6, with a tentative D call TRBD1 (5 bases). The germline V gene encodes CDR1 MNHEY and CDR2 SVGAGI. Trimming took 0 bases from V and 7 from J, leaving 10 bases between them. This CDR3 region has 15 residues. CDR3 nucleotides: TGTGCCAGCAGTTACTCGCCGCGGGGCAATTCACCCCTCCACTTT. Translating it yields CASSYSPRGNSPLHF.

The J gene is TRBJ1-2, the V gene TRBV5-3, with unresolved D. TRBV5-3 is classed as an ORF, of uncertain function. The germline V and J ends were trimmed by 2 bases and 3 bases, with 8 bases remaining between them. The CDR3 spans 13 residues. CDR3 DNA sequence: TGTGCCAGAAGCTTTAAATCGGACTATGGCTACACCTTC. The encoded protein is CARSFKSDYGYTF.

V usage is TRBV3-1 (or the pseudogene TRBV3-2) and J usage is TRBJ2-7, with D perhaps TRBD1 (5 bases). In germline, CDR1 is LGHDT, CDR2 YNNKEL (reference sequence). The V gene lost 1 base and the J gene lost 2 bases, with 12 bases spanning the gap. This CDR3 has 15 amino acids. The CDR3 spells CASSQGPGSPYEQYF. The CDR3, as DNA: TGTGCCAGCAGCCAAGGACCAGGGTCCCCCTACGAGCAGTACTTC.

This sequence joins TRBV27 and TRBJ1-6; D is uncertain. Germline V gene data show CDR1 as MNHEY and CDR2 as SMNVEV (reference sequence). Deletions cut 5 bases from V and 4 bases from J, with 6 bases between. This CDR3 has 13 amino acids. The CDR3, as DNA: TGTGCCAGCAGTAACAGTTATAATTCACCCCTCCACTTT. It encodes CASSNSYNSPLHF.

The V and J genes are TRBV2 and TRBJ2-3; 9 nucleotides match TRBD2. V gave up 4 bases and J gave up 0 bases; unmatched junction bases: 5. Germline CDR1 is SNHLY and CDR2 is FYNNEI. This CDR3 region has 16 residues. For the CDR3, the DNA is TGTGCCAGCAGTGTAACTAGCGGGCTGAGCACAGATACGCAGTATTTT. Its translation: CASSVTSGLSTDTQYF.

V and J are TRBV7-9 and TRBJ1-5; a weak D match, TRBD1 (5 bases). Trimming took 5 bases from V and 1 from J, leaving 12 bases between them. The CDR3 consists of 15 residues. Germline CDR1 and CDR2: SEHNR and FQNEAQ (reference sequence). CDR3 coding DNA: TGTGCCAGCAGCACTTTCCCAGGGAGCAATCAGCCCCAGCATTTT. It yields the protein CASSTFPGSNQPQHF.

This sequence joins TRBV19 and TRBJ1-2, with TRBD1 matching 8 bases. This CDR3 is 11 amino acids long. CDR1 LNHDA and CDR2 SQIVND come from the germline V gene (reference sequence). Losses at the gene ends were 5 bases for V and 10 bases for J; bases not matched to a gene: 3. The CDR3 nucleotides are TGTGCCAGTAGTGGACAGGGACCCTACACCTTC. Its translation is CASSGQGPYTF.

The rearrangement uses TRBV6-1 and TRBJ1-3; D may be TRBD1 (6 bases). Trimming shortened V by 2 bases and J by 0 bases, and 8 bases separated the two germline ends. The CDR3 runs to 15 residues. The germline CDR1 and CDR2 sequences are MNHNS and SASEGT. CDR3 in amino acids: CASSEWGRSGNTIYF. Written as DNA, the CDR3 is TGTGCCAGCAGTGAATGGGGGCGCTCTGGAAACACCATATATTTT.

For this clone: Other DNA sequences in this specimen translate into the identical CDR3. The gene calls are TRBV7-9 and TRBJ2-1; D perhaps matches TRBD1 (5 bases). The CDR3 length is 15 residues. Germline V gene lookup returns CDR1 SEHNR and CDR2 FQNEAQ (reference sequence). The ends were cut back, 5 bases at V and 3 bases at J, with 14 bases in the middle. The CDR3 region has the DNA TGTGCCAGCAGCCCAAAAGGACAAGGCTACAATGAGCAGTTCTTC. This translates into CASSPKGQGYNEQFF.

This chain connects TRBV6-5 to TRBJ2-5; D is possibly TRBD2 (5 bases). Germline assignment: CDR1 MNHEY and CDR2 SVGAGI. V was clipped by 0 bases and J by 3 bases, with 11 bases between them. The CDR3 has 15 residues. CDR3 region: CASSYSTSGKETQYF. The CDR3 nucleotides read TGTGCCAGCAGTTACTCGACCAGCGGAAAAGAGACCCAGTACTTC.

The chain couples TRBV7-9 to TRBJ2-7; 7 bases map to TRBD2. V shed 4 bases, J shed 2 bases, and the junction held 14 bases outside the gene matches. The CDR3 has 17 residues. Per germline, CDR1 SEHNR and CDR2 FQNEAQ (reference sequence). The CDR3 DNA reads as TGTGCCAGCAGCTGGGGGGGGAAACTAGCGCCTACCTACGAGCAGTACTTC. This codes for CASSWGGKLAPTYEQYF.

V is TRBV7-2 and J is TRBJ2-7; 10 nucleotides agree with TRBD2. V lost 6 bases, J lost 2 bases, and 4 bases stayed unmatched. Germline loops: CDR1 SGHTA, CDR2 FQGNSA. The CDR3 covers 14 residues. CDR3 DNA sequence: TGTGCCAGCAGGCGGACTAGCGGACCCTACGAGCAGTACTTC. As protein: CASRRTSGPYEQYF.

This sequence joins TRBV4-1 and TRBJ2-2; possibly TRBD1 for D (7 bases). The V gene's germline CDR1 is MGHRA and CDR2 YSYEKL. The CDR3 is made up of 15 amino acids. The V end was cut by 3 bases, the J end by 8 bases, with 16 bases between. The chain's CDR3 is CASSQGGTGEGELFF. CDR3 in DNA: TGCGCCAGCAGCCAGGGAGGAACAGGGGAGGGGGAGCTGTTTTTT.

V usage is TRBV5-1 and J usage is TRBJ1-3; D is unclear. The CDR3 length is 16 residues. The germline CDR1 and CDR2 sequences are SGHRS and YFSETQ. The germline V and J ends were trimmed by 2 bases and 0 bases, with 12 bases remaining between them. CDR3 sequence (DNA): TGCGCCAGCAGCTTAGGCAACAGCGGCTCTGGAAACACCATATATTTT. It translates to CASSLGNSGSGNTIYF.